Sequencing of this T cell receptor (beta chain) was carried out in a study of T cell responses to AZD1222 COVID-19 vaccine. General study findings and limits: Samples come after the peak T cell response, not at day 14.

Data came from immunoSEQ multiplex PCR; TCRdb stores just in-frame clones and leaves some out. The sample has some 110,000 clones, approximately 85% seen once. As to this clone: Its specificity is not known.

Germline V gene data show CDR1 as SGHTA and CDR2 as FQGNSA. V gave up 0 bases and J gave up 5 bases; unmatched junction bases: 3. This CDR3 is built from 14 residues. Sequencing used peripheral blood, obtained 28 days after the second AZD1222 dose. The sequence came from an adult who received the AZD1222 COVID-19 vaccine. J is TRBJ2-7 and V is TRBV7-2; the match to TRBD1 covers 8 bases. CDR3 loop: CASSLAHRGDEQYF. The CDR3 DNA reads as TGTGCCAGCAGCTTAGCTCACAGGGGGGACGAGCAGTACTTC.